This record covers a single T cell receptor beta chain. No antigen is known for it. No per-base quality is available; no much larger clone lies one base away. This sample was taken from a study of radiotherapy plus CTLA-4 blockade in lung cancer (dated by TCRdb to between 2017 and 2018). As for the study more broadly: Among the enrolled patients, roughly 17% had an objective response, and less than 40% reached disease control. Overall study results and their limits: TCR clones derived from tumors expanded in peripheral blood after treatment with radiotherapy and ipilimumab. Increased serum interferon-beta after radiation, together with early dynamic changes in blood T cell clones, were reported to be the strongest predictors of response.

Receptors were amplified or captured by the immunoSEQ multiplex PCR assay. TCRdb limited this immuneACCESS table to in-frame rearrangements with V and J called. A share of clones is missing; checked studies link under half to unresolved V genes, and the rest is unexplained. The sample data list tens of thousands of clones, and roughly three quarters of these were observed just once. The ten top clones hold over 8.5% of the sample. CDR1 and CDR2 are read off the germline V gene as KGHSH and LQKENI. Measured from the cysteine to the phenylalanine, the CDR3 is 16 residues long. Only the CDR3 part of the read is kept: 48 bases, read in frame from the first base. V lost 8 bases and J lost 2 bases, and the count of bases not matched to a germline gene is 12. The study evaluated CTLA-4 blockade (ipilimumab) given together with focal radiation therapy in patients who had chemo-refractory metastatic non-small-cell lung cancer.

The sample here was peripheral blood, taken from a patient treated with radiotherapy plus ipilimumab. The V and J genes are TRBV18 and TRBJ2-3; TRBD2 fits 8 bases in the junction. The TCR sequence derives from a human donor with non-small cell lung cancer who had stable disease on radiotherapy plus ipilimumab. The sequenced DNA is TGTGCCAGCACAAGCAGTCTAGCGGGTAACACAGATACGCAGTATTTT. This translates into CASTSSLAGNTDTQYF.